Listed here are 29 T cell receptor beta chains from one sample, sequenced in a study of blood T cell repertoires in COVID-19. Measured with immunoSEQ multiplex PCR; TCRdb has only the in-frame clones, and not every one. The profile shows fewer than 80,000 clones, 88% of them singletons. The specimen was peripheral blood. Receptor source: a woman aged 50 to 60 with active or convalescent COVID-19.

The chain carries TRBV9 and TRBJ2-7, with 9 bases matching TRBD1. V lost 3 bases to trimming and J lost 6 bases; unmatched junction nucleotides: 4. The length of the CDR3 is 13 residues. Germline CDR1 is SGDLS and CDR2 is YYNGEE. DNA for the CDR3: TGTGCCAGCAGCGCATTGACAGGGGGCGAGCAGTACTTC. Its translation: CASSALTGGEQYF. The full variable domain, completed using reference TRBV9 and TRBJ2-7, is DSGVTQTPKHLITATGQRVTLRCSPRSGDLSVYWYQQSLDQGLQFLIQYYNGEERAKGNILERFSAQQFPDLHSELNLSSLELGDSALYFCASSALTGGEQYFGPGTRLTVT.

This clone has only one observation. The chain employs TRBV12-5 and TRBJ2-1, with D uncertain. Trimming removed 5 bases at V and 5 bases at J, with 7 bases between. The CDR3 sequence is 12 residues long. From germline, CDR1 is LGHNT and CDR2 FRNRAP. The CDR3 protein is CASGPLDNEQFF. CDR3 in DNA: TGTGCTAGTGGTCCTCTCGACAATGAGCAGTTCTTC.

This clone is a singleton in its sample. The chain uses TRBV10-3 and TRBJ2-2, with 16 bases lining up with TRBD2. Per germline, CDR1 ENHRY and CDR2 SYGVKD. This CDR3 comprises 18 residues. The V and J ends lost 9 bases and 3 bases, in that order; junction bases with no gene match: 10. This chain's CDR3 is CAIPTGLAGGGDTGELFF. The CDR3 DNA follows: TGTGCCATACCGACGGGACTAGCGGGAGGGGGGGACACCGGGGAGCTGTTTTTT.

This chain connects TRBV27 to TRBJ1-1, with TRBD1 as a possible D gene (5 bases). The V end lost 5 bases, the J end lost 4 bases, and 11 bases lay between the germline ends. The V gene's germline CDR1 is MNHEY and CDR2 SMNVEV (reference sequence). The CDR3 covers 13 residues. The CDR3 protein is CASSGAGLTEAFF. The CDR3 DNA follows: TGTGCCAGCAGTGGGGCAGGGCTCACTGAAGCTTTCTTT.

J is TRBJ2-5 and V is TRBV14, with a weak D call TRBD2 (5 bases). CDR1 and CDR2 from the germline V gene are SGHDN and FVKESK. Trimming removed 1 base at V and 1 base at J, with 16 bases between. The CDR3 loop spans 17 amino acids. CDR3 sequence (DNA): TGTGCCAGCAGCCAAGGGGCTCCGGGATTCTCCCAAGAGACCCAGTACTTC. It translates to CASSQGAPGFSQETQYF.

The gene calls are TRBV6-5 and TRBJ1-1; TRBD1 agrees at 8 bases. Trimming took 6 bases from V and 6 from J; bases not matched to a gene: 6. Germline V gene data show CDR1 as MNHEY and CDR2 as SVGAGI. The CDR3 is made up of 13 amino acids. CDR3 protein: CASRDRASAEAFF. CDR3 bases: TGTGCCAGCAGGGACAGGGCGAGCGCTGAAGCTTTCTTT.

This clone was detected only once. The chain employs TRBV2 and TRBJ1-1; D may be TRBD1 (5 bases). Germline assignment: CDR1 SNHLY and CDR2 FYNNEI. The CDR3 extends over 13 amino acids. Trimming removed 7 bases from V and 0 bases from J, with 9 bases in between. CDR3 in DNA: TGTGCCAGCATGGGGCAGATGAACACTGAAGCTTTCTTT. This translates into CASMGQMNTEAFF.

The chain employs TRBV9 and TRBJ1-6; D is possibly TRBD1 (6 bases). In germline, CDR1 is SGDLS, CDR2 YYNGEE. The length of the CDR3 is 14 residues. The V end lost 3 bases, the J end lost 3 bases, and 7 bases lay between the germline ends. The CDR3 DNA sequence: TGTGCCAGCAGCGGGACAGACTATAATTCACCCCTCCACTTT. Encoded protein: CASSGTDYNSPLHF.

The V and J genes are TRBV18 and TRBJ2-1; 11 nucleotides match TRBD1. CDR1 and CDR2 from the germline V gene are KGHSH and LQKENI. The V gene end was trimmed by 3 bases and the J gene end by 5 bases; junction bases not matched to a gene: 3. The CDR3 sequence is 15 residues long. CDR3 sequence: CASSPGQGANNEQFF. The CDR3 DNA follows: TGTGCCAGCTCACCCGGACAGGGGGCAAACAATGAGCAGTTCTTC.

The chain is built from TRBV15 and TRBJ2-6; 7 positions agree with TRBD1. CDR3 length: 18 residues. Germline-derived CDR1 and CDR2 are LNHNV and YYDKDF (reference sequence). Trimming took 5 bases from V and 0 from J; bases not matched to a gene: 10. CDR3 loop: CATSPGTESSSGANVLTF. CDR3 in DNA: TGTGCCACCAGCCCGGGGACAGAATCTTCCTCTGGGGCCAACGTCCTGACTTTC.

On this clone itself: The sample holds other DNA sequences that translate to the same CDR3. The chain recombines TRBV2 with TRBJ2-7, with D maybe TRBD1 (6 bases). V was trimmed by 7 bases and J by 5 bases, leaving 12 bases between them. The CDR3 is made up of 12 amino acids. From germline, CDR1 is SNHLY and CDR2 FYNNEI. The DNA of the CDR3 is TGTGCCAGCAAACAGGGTTGGGACGAGCAGTACTTC. This translates into CASKQGWDEQYF.

The chain joins TRBV23-1 to TRBJ2-5, with 7 positions matching TRBD1. TRBV23-1 is treated as an ORF (open reading frame) with a function not yet certain. The CDR3 totals 16 residues. With 0 bases clipped from V and 2 bases from J, the junction kept 6 bases outside the gene matches. In DNA, the CDR3 is TGCGCCAGCAGTCAATCGGGGACAGAAAATCAAGAGACCCAGTACTTC. Protein sequence: CASSQSGTENQETQYF.

This chain joins TRBV10-2 and TRBJ2-7, with TRBD1 as a possible D gene (7 bases). Trimming cost V 8 bases and J 5 bases, with 16 bases left between them. CDR1 is WSHSY and CDR2 is SAAADI in the germline V gene. The CDR3 length is 13 residues. In nucleotides, the CDR3 is TGCGCCAGCCTCCTAGGGGGCGGGAACGAGCAGTACTTC. Translated: CASLLGGGNEQYF.

The V gene is TRBV10-2, the J gene TRBJ1-2; D gene uncertain. The CDR3 runs 15 residues. The germline gives CDR1 WSHSY, CDR2 SAAADI. V was clipped by 3 bases and J by 2 bases, with 13 bases between them. The CDR3, as DNA: TGCGCCAGCAGTGACATCCAGAGGGAGAACTATGGCTACACCTTC. Its protein is CASSDIQRENYGYTF.

This clone came up a few times. The chain employs TRBV4-1 and TRBJ2-1, with 13 bases fitting TRBD2. This CDR3 has 14 residues. V trimming: 6 bases; J trimming: 12 bases; junction bases outside the gene matches: 8. Germline assignment: CDR1 MGHRA and CDR2 YSYEKL. This chain's CDR3 is CASRTGLAGIAQFF. The CDR3 DNA is TGCGCCAGCAGGACGGGACTAGCGGGAATAGCGCAGTTCTTC.

The rearrangement uses TRBV19 and TRBJ1-5; 9 bases agree with TRBD1. Germline CDR1 and CDR2: LNHDA and SQIVND (reference sequence). J gave up 3 bases and V 4 bases, and 7 bases lay outside the gene matches. The CDR3 is 16 residues long. The DNA of the CDR3 is TGTGCCAGTAGTACCCGAGGACAGGGGTACAATCAGCCCCAGCATTTT. Residues: CASSTRGQGYNQPQHF.

This sequence joins TRBV19 and TRBJ2-7; 8 bases agree with TRBD1. Trimming cost V 5 bases and J 1 base; bases outside gene matches: 7. The CDR3 extends over 15 amino acids. From germline, CDR1 is LNHDA and CDR2 SQIVND (reference sequence). The CDR3 loop reads CASSSITGGSYEQYF. DNA of the CDR3: TGTGCCAGTAGTTCAATCACAGGGGGTTCCTACGAGCAGTACTTC.

V usage is TRBV2 and J usage is TRBJ2-2; TRBD1 matches 9 bases. CDR1 SNHLY and CDR2 FYNNEI come from the germline V gene. V lost 7 bases and J lost 3; bases outside the gene matches: 9. This CDR3 has 16 amino acids. The CDR3 DNA reads TGTGCCAGCACGGGTACCGGGACAGGGTACACCGGGGAGCTGTTTTTT. Translating it yields CASTGTGTGYTGELFF. Full variable domain (rest looked up from reference TRBV2 and TRBJ2-2): EPEVTQTPSHQVTQMGQEVILRCVPISNHLYFYWYRQILGQKVEFLVSFYNNEISEKSEIFDDQFSVERPDGSNFTLKIRSTKLEDSAMYFCASTGTGTGYTGELFFGEGSRLTVL.

The J gene is TRBJ2-7, the V gene TRBV7-9, with TRBD2 as a possible D gene (6 bases). The V gene lost 4 bases and the J gene lost 6 bases, with 16 bases spanning the gap. The length of the CDR3 is 14 residues. Germline V gives CDR1 SEHNR, CDR2 FQNEAQ (reference sequence). The CDR3 coding sequence is TGTGCCAGCAGCTCTCGGACGGGAGCCCTCGAGCAGTACTTC. Its protein product is CASSSRTGALEQYF.

CDR3 coding DNA: TGTGCCAGCAGTCCTAGCGGGAGGGTGGGAAAAGAGACCCAGTACTTC. Translation gives CASSPSGRVGKETQYF. The V gene is TRBV7-8, the J gene TRBJ2-5; 12 positions agree with TRBD2. Per the germline V gene, CDR1 is SGHVS and CDR2 is FQNEAQ. V dropped 6 bases and J dropped 3; count of bases not matched to a gene: 8. CDR3 length equals 16 residues.

The chain uses TRBV5-5 and TRBJ1-2; possible D gene TRBD1, 6 bases. Germline CDR1 and CDR2: SGHKS and YYEKEE (reference sequence). CDR3 length: 15 amino acids. V shed 0 bases and J shed 8 bases, with 17 bases lying between them. DNA for the CDR3: TGTGCCAGCAGCTTGGTGGCTCAGGGGTTAGGAGGCTACACCTTC. Protein: CASSLVAQGLGGYTF.

This clone showed up just a few times. The rearrangement joins TRBV3-1 (or the pseudogene TRBV3-2) to TRBJ1-1, with D unresolved. Trimming stripped 3 bases from V and 6 bases from J, with 5 bases between. CDR1 is LGHDT and CDR2 is YNNKEL in the germline V gene (reference sequence). This CDR3 is 11 amino acids long. Written as DNA, the CDR3 is TGTGCCAGCAGCCATTCGGCTGAAGCTTTCTTT. Translated, it gives CASSHSAEAFF.

This clone appeared once. The V and J genes are TRBV10-2 and TRBJ2-3, with TRBD2 identical over 9 bases. Germline V gene lookup returns CDR1 WSHSY and CDR2 SAAADI. This CDR3 spans 15 amino acids. Germline trimming cut 4 bases from V and 2 bases from J; bases unmatched to any gene: 4. CDR3 nucleotides: TGCGCCAGCAGTGCGACTAGCGGTTACACAGATACGCAGTATTTT. Residues: CASSATSGYTDTQYF.

This clone was counted once. V is TRBV7-5 and J is TRBJ1-6; the DNA was not used to check the table's D call, TRBD1. TRBV7-5 is a listed pseudogene. The CDR3 is 18 amino acids. As DNA, the CDR3 is TGTGTCAGAAGCTTTGGCCTCCCTGTGGGCAAGGATAATTCACCCCTCCACTTT. It translates to CVRSFGLPVGKDNSPLHF.

On this clone: This CDR3 is also generated by other DNA sequences in the sample. This rearrangement joins TRBV5-6 to TRBJ2-7, with 10 bases that match TRBD1. Germline values: CDR1 SGHDT, CDR2 YYEEEE. The CDR3 extends over 14 amino acids. J lost 4 bases, V lost 2 bases, and 3 bases had no gene match. The CDR3 nucleotides read TGTGCCAGCAGCTTTGGGACAGGGGCGTACGAGCAGTACTTC. It codes for CASSFGTGAYEQYF.

J is TRBJ2-7 and V is TRBV9; D is uncertain. The CDR3 loop spans 14 amino acids. The V gene lost 0 bases and the J gene lost 1 base, with 8 bases spanning the gap. CDR1 is SGDLS and CDR2 is YYNGEE in the germline V gene. The CDR3 nucleotides are TGTGCCAGCAGCGTAGTGGAGTATTCCTACGAGCAGTACTTC. This gives the protein CASSVVEYSYEQYF. Full variable domain (rest looked up from reference TRBV9 and TRBJ2-7): DSGVTQTPKHLITATGQRVTLRCSPRSGDLSVYWYQQSLDQGLQFLIQYYNGEERAKGNILERFSAQQFPDLHSELNLSSLELGDSALYFCASSVVEYSYEQYFGPGTRLTVT.

The V and J genes are TRBV5-5 and TRBJ1-3, with TRBD1 identical over 9 bases. Trimming removed 1 base from V and 4 bases from J; junction bases left unmatched: 6. CDR3 size: 16 residues. The germline V gene has CDR1 SGHKS and CDR2 YYEKEE (reference sequence). The CDR3: CASSLTGTGLGNTIYF. Written as DNA, the CDR3 is TGTGCCAGCAGCTTGACGGGGACAGGGCTCGGAAACACCATATATTTT.

V gene TRBV9 combines with J gene TRBJ2-1; TRBD2 matches at 7 bases. CDR1 is SGDLS and CDR2 is YYNGEE in the germline V gene. V gave up 3 bases and J gave up 4 bases; unmatched junction bases: 7. The CDR3 runs to 15 residues. CDR3 nucleotide sequence: TGTGCCAGCAGCGGAAGCGGGAAGTCTTACAATGAGCAGTTCTTC. Its translation is CASSGSGKSYNEQFF.

This chain connects TRBV9 to TRBJ1-2; D is unresolved. CDR1 and CDR2 (germline): SGDLS, YYNGEE. Trimming took off 3 bases at V and 4 bases at J, with 13 bases between the two ends. The CDR3 is made up of 14 amino acids. CDR3 nucleotide sequence: TGTGCCAGCAGCGACCTGAACAGAGCCTATGGCTACACCTTC. It translates to CASSDLNRAYGYTF.